These 31 T cell receptor beta chains originate from one sample sequenced in a study of neoadjuvant anti-PD-1 for oral cavity cancer. The time point was: after neoadjuvant nivolumab, at surgical resection. Data came from immunoSEQ multiplex PCR; TCRdb stores just in-frame clones and leaves some out. Of approximately 9,700 clones detected, 68% appear once; the ten largest clones hold about 3.9%. Sequencing was performed on PBMCs, taken after nivolumab (anti-PD-1) treatment. These receptors originate from a person between 40 and 85 years old with oral cavity squamous cell carcinoma.

The chain carries TRBV27 and TRBJ1-2; TRBD1 aligns across 8 bases. The CDR3 spans 14 residues. Germline CDR1 MNHEY, CDR2 SMNVEV (reference sequence). With V trimmed by 3 bases and J by 7 bases, 7 bases remained unmatched. The DNA for the CDR3 is TGTGCCAGCAGTTTGCAGGGGGCAAAAGGTGGCTACACCTTC. Its protein is CASSLQGAKGGYTF.

The chain combines TRBV7-3 with TRBJ1-1; no reliable D call. The CDR3 is 15 residues long. Between the trimmed V and J ends, which lost 3 bases and 0 bases, there was a span of 11 bases. In germline, CDR1 is SGHTA, CDR2 FQGTGA. The CDR3 coding sequence is TGTGCCAGCAGCTTTCAGACGGTCATGAACACTGAAGCTTTCTTT. Translated: CASSFQTVMNTEAFF. Variable domain in full (rest from reference TRBV7-3 and TRBJ1-1): GAGVSQTPSNKVTEKGKYVELRCDPISGHTALYWYRQSLGQGPEFLIYFQGTGAADDSGLPNDRFFAVRPEGSVSTLKIQRTERGDSAVYLCASSFQTVMNTEAFFGQGTRLTVV.

This rearrangement joins TRBV29-1 to TRBJ2-1; D is ambiguous. V shed 3 bases and J shed 5 bases, with 14 bases lying between them. The CDR3 is 14 residues long. The germline CDR1 and CDR2 sequences are SQVTM and ANQGSEA. Written as DNA, the CDR3 is TGCAGCGTTGACCGTAGCTGGGTGAACAATGAGCAGTTCTTC. Translation: CSVDRSWVNNEQFF.

This chain links TRBV19 with TRBJ2-5; no reliable D call. The ends were cut back, 2 bases at V and 5 bases at J, with 18 bases in the middle. The CDR3 runs 16 residues. Germline-derived CDR1 and CDR2 are LNHDA and SQIVND (reference sequence). The CDR3 is CASSIREGVIVETQYF. CDR3 DNA sequence: TGTGCCAGTAGTATAAGAGAAGGTGTTATCGTTGAGACCCAGTACTTC. Filled out from reference TRBV19 and TRBJ2-5, the complete variable domain reads DGGITQSPKYLFRKEGQNVTLSCEQNLNHDAMYWYRQDPGQGLRLIYYSQIVNDFQKGDIAEGYSVSREKKESFPLTVTSAQKNPTAFYLCASSIREGVIVETQYFGPGTRLLVL.

The chain is built from TRBV14 and TRBJ2-5; perhaps TRBD2 as D (5 bases). With 0 bases removed from V and 4 bases from J, the gap between germline ends came to 18 bases. CDR1 and CDR2 (germline): SGHDN, FVKESK. The CDR3 extends over 17 amino acids. CDR3 DNA sequence: TGTGCCAGCAGCCAAGAACCCGTATGGACTCGGGGAGAGACCCAGTACTTC. This encodes CASSQEPVWTRGETQYF.

This clone was counted between two and nine times. The chain combines TRBV6-4 with TRBJ2-2, with D perhaps TRBD1 or TRBD2 (5 bases each). The CDR3 loop spans 14 amino acids. CDR1 and CDR2 (germline): MRHNA, SNTAGT. Between the trimmed V and J ends, which lost 2 bases and 5 bases, there was a span of 9 bases. The CDR3, as DNA: TGTGCCAGCAGTGACGAGGGGTGGACCGGGGAGCTGTTTTTT. It specifies CASSDEGWTGELFF.

By share, this clone ranks as medium-sized. The rearrangement joins TRBV7-9 to TRBJ2-7, with 8 positions matching TRBD2. From germline, CDR1 is SEHNR and CDR2 FQNEAQ (reference sequence). The CDR3 has 13 residues. Losses at the gene ends were 4 bases for V and 5 bases for J; bases not matched to a gene: 4. The CDR3 reads CASSSPGGHEQYF. Here the CDR3 DNA reads TGTGCCAGCAGCTCCCCGGGGGGGCACGAGCAGTACTTC. The full variable domain, with the rest looked up from reference TRBV7-9 and TRBJ2-7, is DTGVSQNPRHKITKRGQNVTFRCDPISEHNRLYWYRQTLGQGPEFLTYFQNEAQLEKSRLLSDRFSAERPKGSFSTLEIQRTEQGDSAMYLCASSSPGGHEQYFGPGTRLTVT.

This clone came up a few times. The chain recombines TRBV19 with TRBJ1-1, with D perhaps matching TRBD1 (6 bases). Per the germline V gene, CDR1 is LNHDA and CDR2 is SQIVND (reference sequence). This CDR3 spans 17 amino acids. Trimming took 10 bases from V and 0 from J, leaving 24 bases between them. The CDR3 reads CATRQGPLGPMNTEAFF. The CDR3 coding sequence is TGTGCCACTAGGCAGGGGCCGCTGGGACCAATGAACACTGAAGCTTTCTTT.

The chain combines TRBV7-9 with TRBJ2-2, with D unresolved. The CDR3 covers 13 residues. The germline V gene encodes CDR1 SEHNR and CDR2 FQNEAQ (reference sequence). V lost 5 bases and J lost 5, with 9 bases in between. The CDR3 loop reads CASSPPGTGELFF. The CDR3, as DNA: TGTGCCAGCAGCCCGCCGGGTACCGGGGAGCTGTTTTTT.

V and J are TRBV5-1 and TRBJ1-2, with TRBD1 as a possible D gene (5 bases). Trimming stripped 4 bases from V and 4 bases from J, with 17 bases between. CDR1 is SGHRS, CDR2 YFSETQ, per germline. The CDR3 length is 15 residues. The CDR3 loop is CASSLGRSALYGYTF. CDR3 coding DNA: TGCGCCAGCAGCCTGGGACGATCCGCCCTCTATGGCTACACCTTC.

The J gene is TRBJ2-1, the V gene TRBV11-3, with 7 bases aligning to TRBD2. The V and J ends lost 7 bases and 8 bases, in that order; junction bases with no gene match: 5. This CDR3 region has 12 residues. Germline CDR1 is SGHNT and CDR2 is YENEEA. CDR3 loop: CASKSAGDEQFF. In nucleotides, the CDR3 is TGTGCCAGCAAATCTGCGGGGGATGAGCAGTTCTTC.

The gene calls are TRBV2 and TRBJ2-3; 8 bases match TRBD2. CDR3 length: 15 amino acids. With V trimmed by 6 bases and J by 1 base, 6 bases remained unmatched. CDR1 is SNHLY and CDR2 is FYNNEI in the germline V gene. The CDR3 nucleotides read TGTGCCAGCAGATCAGCGGGAGAAGGCACAGATACGCAGTATTTT. Its protein product is CASRSAGEGTDTQYF.

The chain uses TRBV11-3 and TRBJ2-2, with TRBD1 as a possible D gene (6 bases). The length of the CDR3 is 15 residues. Germline-derived CDR1 and CDR2 are SGHNT and YENEEA. V was clipped by 5 bases and J by 2 bases, with 12 bases between them. The CDR3 sequence: CASSPTGHNTGELFF. The CDR3 nucleotides are TGTGCCAGCAGCCCAACAGGGCACAACACCGGGGAGCTGTTTTTT.

V gene TRBV10-1 combines with J gene TRBJ2-1; possibly TRBD1 for D (7 bases). CDR3 length: 15 amino acids. The V gene lost 6 bases and the J gene lost 5 bases, with 17 bases spanning the gap. CDR1 and CDR2 (germline): WNHNN, SYGVQD (reference sequence). The CDR3 loop reads CASSRGGTDHNEQFF. CDR3 sequence (DNA): TGCGCCAGCAGCCGAGGGGGGACAGATCACAATGAGCAGTTCTTC.

This chain uses TRBV6-5 with TRBJ1-1; possibly TRBD1 for D (6 bases). Germline V CDR1 and CDR2: MNHEY, SVGAGI. The CDR3 is made up of 15 amino acids. V lost 1 base, J lost 0 bases, and 9 bases lay in between. The CDR3 protein is CASSYWGQMNTEAFF. The DNA for the CDR3 is TGTGCCAGCAGTTACTGGGGACAAATGAACACTGAAGCTTTCTTT.

A few counts support this clone. The chain has TRBV7-2 and TRBJ1-6, with D unresolved. With 1 base removed from V and 9 bases from J, the gap between germline ends came to 10 bases. The length of the CDR3 is 14 residues. Per germline, CDR1 SGHTA and CDR2 FQGNSA. CDR3 sequence (DNA): TGTGCCAGCAGCTTAGTCGGCAGGATTTCACCCCTCCACTTT. It encodes CASSLVGRISPLHF.

V and J are TRBV19 and TRBJ2-7, with TRBD2 matching over 8 bases. The junction had 12 bases not matched to a gene; V was cut back by 1 base and J by 7 bases. This CDR3 spans 16 amino acids. CDR1 is LNHDA and CDR2 is SQIVND in the germline V gene (reference sequence). The CDR3 loop reads CASSIGAGAVSWEQYF. As DNA, the CDR3 is TGTGCCAGTAGTATAGGAGCGGGGGCCGTCTCCTGGGAGCAGTACTTC.

This clone was counted a few times. V gene TRBV14 combines with J gene TRBJ2-1; TRBD2 agrees at 12 bases. V was pared by 5 bases and J by 6 bases, with 5 bases of the junction left unmatched. This CDR3 is built from 15 residues. The germline CDR1 and CDR2 sequences are SGHDN and FVKESK. Written as DNA, the CDR3 is TGTGCCAGCAGCTCTAGCGGGGGGGCCTCCAATGAGCAGTTCTTC. Encoded protein: CASSSSGGASNEQFF.

A few counts support this clone. The V gene is TRBV5-6, the J gene TRBJ1-4; unclear D gene. The ends were cut back, 0 bases at V and 8 bases at J, with 14 bases in the middle. Germline V gene sequence: CDR1 SGHDT, CDR2 YYEEEE. This CDR3 is built from 15 residues. CDR3 amino acids: CASSLVSGLSEKLFF. Written as DNA, the CDR3 is TGTGCCAGCAGCTTGGTAAGCGGCCTCTCGGAAAAACTGTTTTTT.

The gene calls are TRBV9 and TRBJ2-7, with D perhaps TRBD1 (5 bases). Germline CDR1 and CDR2: SGDLS and YYNGEE. V was clipped by 2 bases and J by 6 bases, with 18 bases between them. The CDR3 runs to 15 residues. This CDR3 is CASSVGQTTIGEQYF. The CDR3 DNA sequence: TGTGCCAGCAGCGTGGGGCAGACAACTATCGGCGAGCAGTACTTC.

This chain joins TRBV19 and TRBJ1-1; possible D gene TRBD1, 5 bases. CDR1 and CDR2 from the germline V gene are LNHDA and SQIVND (reference sequence). V was cut by 9 bases and J by 0 bases, with 17 bases left in between. The CDR3 is made up of 15 amino acids. The CDR3 loop reads CASYKIGTVNTEAFF. The CDR3 nucleotides are TGTGCCAGCTATAAAATAGGGACCGTGAACACTGAAGCTTTCTTT.

The V gene is TRBV20-1, the J gene TRBJ1-3; D is possibly TRBD1 (6 bases). The CDR3 loop spans 11 amino acids. The germline V gene has CDR1 DFQATT and CDR2 SNEGSKA (reference sequence). Trimming shortened V by 6 bases and J by 6 bases, and 9 bases separated the two germline ends. This chain's CDR3 is CSARQENTIYF. The DNA of the CDR3 is TGCAGTGCAAGACAGGAAAACACCATATATTTT.

In regard to this clone: One end of the junction varies from germline; a read error may be responsible. The rearrangement joins TRBV5-1 to TRBJ1-5; 7 bases are shared with TRBD1. Looked up from germline, CDR1 is SGHRS and CDR2 is YFSETQ. The CDR3 length is 18 residues. The CDR3 DNA is TGCGCCAGCAGGTTGGGAGGAGGGGGCTCGTATAGCAATCAGCCCCAGCATTTT. It yields the protein CASRLGGGGSYSNQPQHF.

The V gene is TRBV27, the J gene TRBJ1-4; tentatively, D is TRBD1 (6 bases). This CDR3 spans 14 amino acids. Germline CDR1 MNHEY, CDR2 SMNVEV (reference sequence). The ends were cut back, 3 bases at V and 7 bases at J, with 12 bases in the middle. Here the CDR3 reads CASSLGGRGEKLFF. As DNA, the CDR3 is TGTGCCAGCAGTTTGGGGGGCAGGGGTGAAAAACTGTTTTTT.

This clone was detected a few times. The rearrangement joins TRBV27 to TRBJ1-6; no reliable D call. Deletions cut 3 bases from V and 8 bases from J, with 2 bases between. CDR3 length equals 11 residues. Looked up from germline, CDR1 is MNHEY and CDR2 is SMNVEV (reference sequence). The CDR3 spells CASSFDSPLHF. The CDR3 bases are TGTGCCAGCAGTTTCGATTCACCCCTCCACTTT.

The J gene is TRBJ1-2, the V gene TRBV6-5; D is possibly TRBD1 (6 bases). The CDR3 has 16 residues. In germline, CDR1 is MNHEY, CDR2 SVGAGI. V lost 4 bases and J lost 3, with 18 bases in between. CDR3: CASSSLLGGGYYGYTF. The CDR3 nucleotides are TGTGCCAGCAGTTCCCTCCTAGGGGGAGGATACTATGGCTACACCTTC.

This clone has just a few counts. Other DNA sequences in the same sample also yield this CDR3. The CDR3 sequence is CASSESSRVGYGYTF. CDR3 bases: TGCGCCAGCAGTGAATCGAGCAGGGTTGGCTATGGCTACACCTTC. This chain uses TRBV10-1 with TRBJ1-2, with a weak D call TRBD1 (5 bases). The germline V gene has CDR1 WNHNN and CDR2 SYGVQD (reference sequence). The CDR3 has 15 residues. Deletions cut 3 bases from V and 4 bases from J, with 15 bases between.

The genes are TRBV6-1 and TRBJ2-4, with TRBD1 as a possible D gene (6 bases). CDR1 MNHNS and CDR2 SASEGT come from the germline V gene. The CDR3 runs 19 residues. V was trimmed by 4 bases and J by 1 base, leaving 23 bases between them. CDR3 residues: CASSGISLDRRPAKNIQYF. The CDR3 bases are TGTGCCAGCAGTGGAATCAGTTTGGACAGAAGGCCGGCCAAAAACATTCAGTACTTC.

This clone has just a few counts. This chain uses TRBV15 with TRBJ2-5, with D uncertain. Trimming pared 0 bases from V and 2 bases from J, leaving 10 bases between. Per germline, CDR1 LNHNV and CDR2 YYDKDF (reference sequence). The CDR3 runs to 15 residues. This CDR3 reads CATSRDFGRQETQYF. The CDR3 coding sequence is TGTGCCACCAGCAGAGATTTTGGAAGGCAAGAGACCCAGTACTTC.

The count of this clone is one. The chain joins TRBV30 to TRBJ1-2, with a possible D match to TRBD1 (5 bases). CDR3 length equals 11 residues. V lost 8 bases to trimming and J lost 9 bases, with 16 bases between them. Germline CDR1 and CDR2: GTSNPN and SVGIG (reference sequence). This CDR3 reads CARGEGTSYTF. The DNA for the CDR3 is TGTGCCAGGGGTGAAGGGACGAGCTACACCTTC.

The rearrangement joins TRBV5-6 to TRBJ2-3; 9 nucleotides match TRBD2. This CDR3 has 18 residues. The ends lost 4 bases at V and 3 bases at J; junction bases unmatched: 15. Germline-derived CDR1 and CDR2 are SGHDT and YYEEEE. The CDR3 region has the DNA TGTGCCAGCAGCCCGACCGTGGCGGGAGGGCTTAGAACAGATACGCAGTATTTT. Translating it yields CASSPTVAGGLRTDTQYF.